This passage covers 4 T cell receptor beta chains from one sample sequenced in a study of regulatory T cells in long-lasting Graves disease. iRepertoire HTBI primers and Arm-PCR of CDR3 regions built TCR beta libraries. In TCRdb, the multiplex PCR reads were re-called with MiXCR into one record per CDR3 protein. Altogether a few hundred thousand distinct CDR3 sequences are present, around 11% being singletons, with the ten largest covering approximately 20%. The time point was: newly diagnosed GD, antithyroid drugs for less than 3 months. PBMCs provided the RNA from which the TCR library was made. The sample was also linked to a second study, of T cells in Graves' hyperthyroidism and ophthalmopathy.

The sample consisted of peripheral blood mononuclear cells (PBMCs), taken at new diagnosis, from a patient treated with antithyroid drugs. The receptors here all came from a woman under 30 with Graves disease.

This clonotype has at least ten counts. The J gene is TRBJ2-5, the V gene TRBV28; D gene ambiguous. Looked up from germline, CDR1 is MDHEN and CDR2 is SYDVKM. Trimming removed 2 bases from V and 5 bases from J, with 9 bases in between. The length of the CDR3 is 13 residues. In DNA form, the CDR3 reads TGTGCCAGCAGTTTACCAGCATTGGAGACCCAGTACTTC. It is translated as CASSLPALETQYF.

This clonotype came up many times. This chain uses TRBV11-2 with TRBJ1-1; D gene uncertain. Germline loops: CDR1 SGHAT, CDR2 FQNNGV. The V end lost 6 bases, the J end lost 0 bases, and 11 bases lay between the germline ends. The CDR3 sequence is 14 residues long. The CDR3, as DNA: TGTGCCAGCAGTTTCCTCAGAGTGAACACTGAAGCTTTCTTT. Protein sequence: CASSFLRVNTEAFF.

This clonotype was seen ten or more times. This chain links TRBV29-1 with TRBJ2-1; D possibly corresponds to TRBD2 (5 bases). The CDR3 sequence is 14 residues long. CDR1 SQVTM and CDR2 ANQGSEA come from the germline V gene. The V end was cut by 3 bases, the J end by 5 bases, with 14 bases between. The CDR3 reads CSVDVSGNNNEQFF. The DNA of the CDR3 is TGCAGCGTTGATGTTTCGGGGAATAACAATGAGCAGTTCTTC.

CDR3 nucleotides: TGTGCCAGCAGTTTCGTGGGCAGGGGACACGAGCAGTACTTC. It specifies CASSFVGRGHEQYF. The rearrangement uses TRBV27 and TRBJ2-7; a weak D match, TRBD1 (6 bases). The ends were cut back, 3 bases at V and 5 bases at J, with 14 bases in the middle. Germline lookup yields CDR1 MNHEY and CDR2 SMNVEV (reference sequence). The CDR3 consists of 14 residues.